This TCR beta chain was observed in a study of blood T cell repertoires in COVID-19. Germline assignment: CDR1 SGHAT and CDR2 FQNNGV. V gave up 4 bases and J gave up 6 bases; unmatched junction bases: 5. The CDR3 has 15 residues. Sequencing used immunoSEQ multiplex PCR; TCRdb keeps in-frame clones, though not all of them. The sample contains around 310,000 clones, roughly 90% of which appear only once. This TCR was recovered from a woman in her twenties or thirties who had recovered from COVID-19. Sequenced sample: PBMCs or T cells enriched from blood (not recorded which). This sequence joins TRBV11-2 and TRBJ2-7; 14 nucleotides agree with TRBD2. The CDR3 protein is CASSWGLAGVGEQYF. The CDR3 DNA follows: TGTGCCAGCAGCTGGGGACTAGCGGGAGTAGGCGAGCAGTACTTC.